The T cell receptor beta chain under discussion was sequenced for a study of shared clonotypes between healthy human individuals. Per the original data handling: Junction-only sequences without quality scores came from ImmunoSEQ, so filtering differed. Only in-frame clones appear in the TCRdb table, and some are missing; sequencing was by immunoSEQ multiplex PCR. That table furnishes V, J and clone size, whereas the DNA furnished D and trimming. The sample lists approximately 470,000 clones; around 73% were seen once. V dropped 2 bases and J dropped 6 bases, with 11 bases sitting between them. The CDR3 covers 13 residues. Germline assignment: CDR1 SGHVS and CDR2 FQNEAQ. Everyone who donated was a Caucasian adult who lived in Nashville, Tennessee.

J is TRBJ2-7 and V is TRBV7-8, with D perhaps TRBD1 (5 bases). Sequencing was performed on PBMCs. This sequence originates from a woman in her 40s in good health. Some clones in this sample may be carry-over from other donors' samples. The CDR3 DNA follows: TGTGCCAGCAGCTTAAACAGGCTGGGCGAGCAGTACTTC. Translation gives CASSLNRLGEQYF.